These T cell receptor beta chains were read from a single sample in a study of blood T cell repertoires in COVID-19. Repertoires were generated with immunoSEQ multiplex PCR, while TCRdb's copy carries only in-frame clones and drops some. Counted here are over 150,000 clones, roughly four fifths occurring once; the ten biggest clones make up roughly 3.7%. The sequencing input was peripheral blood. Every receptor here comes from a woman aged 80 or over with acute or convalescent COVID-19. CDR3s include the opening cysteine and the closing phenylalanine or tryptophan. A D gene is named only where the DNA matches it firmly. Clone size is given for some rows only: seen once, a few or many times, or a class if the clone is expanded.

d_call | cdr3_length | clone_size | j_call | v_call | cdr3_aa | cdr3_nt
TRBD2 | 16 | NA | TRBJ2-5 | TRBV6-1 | CASSERAGRGRETQYF | TGTGCCAGCAGTGAACGAGCGGGACGAGGGAGAGAGACCCAGTACTTC
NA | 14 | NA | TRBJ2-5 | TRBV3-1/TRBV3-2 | CASSSRVGQETQYF | TGTGCCAGCAGCTCCAGGGTGGGGCAAGAGACCCAGTACTTC
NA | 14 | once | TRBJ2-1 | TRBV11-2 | CASSDRALGAEQFF | TGTGCCAGCAGCGATAGGGCCTTAGGGGCAGAGCAGTTCTTC
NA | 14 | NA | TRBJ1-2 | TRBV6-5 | CASTRRGNWGGYTF | TGTGCCAGCACCCGCCGGGGTAACTGGGGTGGCTACACCTTC
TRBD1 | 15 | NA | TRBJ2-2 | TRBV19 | CASTPGGTNTGELFF | TGTGCCAGTACCCCAGGGGGAACGAACACCGGGGAGCTGTTTTTT
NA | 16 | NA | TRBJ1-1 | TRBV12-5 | CASGLVGGRGNTEAFF | TGTGCTAGTGGTTTGGTAGGTGGCAGGGGAAACACTGAAGCTTTCTTT
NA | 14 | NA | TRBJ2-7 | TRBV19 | CASSIRRFSYEQYF | TGTGCCAGTAGTATCCGCAGATTCTCCTACGAGCAGTACTTC
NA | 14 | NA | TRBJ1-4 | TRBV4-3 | CASSQDGAGEKLFF | TGCGCCAGCAGCCAAGATGGCGCAGGGGAAAAACTGTTTTTT
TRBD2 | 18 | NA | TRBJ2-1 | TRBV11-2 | CASSLILAGLAVRNEQFF | TGTGCCAGCAGCTTAATACTGGCGGGACTAGCGGTCAGGAATGAGCAGTTCTTC
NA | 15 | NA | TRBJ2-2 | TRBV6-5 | CASGSGQGSTGELFF | TGTGCCAGCGGGTCGGGCCAAGGGAGCACCGGGGAGCTGTTTTTT
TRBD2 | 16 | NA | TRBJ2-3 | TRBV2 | CASSETSGRYTDTQYF | TGTGCCAGCAGTGAGACTAGCGGGAGATACACAGATACGCAGTATTTT
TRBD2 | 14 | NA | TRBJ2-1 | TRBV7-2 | CASSLGLAGGKQFF | TGTGCCAGCAGCTTGGGACTAGCGGGGGGAAAGCAGTTCTTC
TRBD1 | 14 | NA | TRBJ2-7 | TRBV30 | CAWSVQGGAYEQYF | TGTGCCTGGAGTGTACAGGGGGGAGCCTACGAGCAGTACTTC
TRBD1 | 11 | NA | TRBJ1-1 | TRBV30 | CAWGTGAEAFF | TGTGCCTGGGGCACAGGGGCTGAAGCTTTCTTT
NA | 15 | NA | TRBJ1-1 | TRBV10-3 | CAISESRGRETEAFF | TGTGCCATCAGTGAGTCTCGGGGGAGGGAAACTGAAGCTTTCTTT
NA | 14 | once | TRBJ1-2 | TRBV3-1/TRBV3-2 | CASSLAIGREGYTF | TGTGCCAGCAGCCTCGCGATTGGCAGGGAAGGCTACACCTTC
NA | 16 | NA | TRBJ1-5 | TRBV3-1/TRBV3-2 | CASSQDWGGADQPQHF | TGTGCCAGCAGCCAAGATTGGGGGGGCGCGGATCAGCCCCAGCATTTT
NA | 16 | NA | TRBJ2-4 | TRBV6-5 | CASSYALDTTENIQYF | TGTGCCAGCAGTTACGCCTTAGACACGACAGAAAACATTCAGTACTTC
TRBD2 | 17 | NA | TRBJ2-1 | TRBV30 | CAWSVIRTSGGFDEQFF | TGTGCCTGGAGTGTAATCAGGACTAGCGGGGGGTTCGATGAGCAGTTCTTC
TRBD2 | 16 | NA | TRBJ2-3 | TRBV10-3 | CAIMPGTSGSTDTQYF | TGTGCCATCATGCCTGGGACTAGCGGGAGCACAGATACGCAGTATTTT
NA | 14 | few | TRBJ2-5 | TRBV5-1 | CASSYQTSTETQYF | TGCGCCAGCAGCTACCAGACTAGTACGGAGACCCAGTACTTC
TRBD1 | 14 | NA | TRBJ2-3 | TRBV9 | CASSVEDRGDTQYF | TGTGCCAGCAGCGTAGAGGACAGGGGGGATACGCAGTATTTT
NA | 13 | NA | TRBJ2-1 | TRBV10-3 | CAITASGVDEQFF | TGTGCCATCACGGCGTCAGGTGTTGATGAGCAGTTCTTC
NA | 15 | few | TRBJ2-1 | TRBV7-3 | CASSPSRTVKSEQFF | TGTGCCAGCAGCCCGAGTCGGACAGTGAAAAGTGAGCAGTTCTTC
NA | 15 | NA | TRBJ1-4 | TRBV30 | CAWSVLGAGNEKLFF | TGTGCCTGGAGTGTGTTAGGGGCAGGGAATGAAAAACTGTTTTTT
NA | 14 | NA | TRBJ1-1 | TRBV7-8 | CASSSGPRVNEAFF | TGTGCCAGCAGCTCGGGTCCGCGGGTGAATGAAGCTTTCTTT
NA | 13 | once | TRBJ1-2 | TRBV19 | CASRIAGVYGYTF | TGTGCCAGTCGGATAGCAGGGGTGTATGGCTACACCTTC
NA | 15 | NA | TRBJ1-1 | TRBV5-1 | CASSFSDRAYTEAFF | TGCGCCAGCAGCTTTTCCGACAGAGCGTACACTGAAGCTTTCTTT
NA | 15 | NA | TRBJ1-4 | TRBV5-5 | CASARNPTTNEKLFF | TGTGCCAGCGCACGCAACCCTACAACTAATGAAAAACTGTTTTTT
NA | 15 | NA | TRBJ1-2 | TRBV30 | CAWSVISAPGAGYTF | TGTGCCTGGAGTGTAATTTCGGCCCCCGGAGCTGGCTACACCTTC
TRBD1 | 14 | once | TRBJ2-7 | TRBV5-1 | CASSLAGQGNEQYF | TGCGCCAGCAGCTTGGCTGGACAGGGAAACGAGCAGTACTTC
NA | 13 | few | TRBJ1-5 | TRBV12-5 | CASGLDLSGPQHF | TGTGCTAGTGGTTTGGACCTCTCCGGGCCCCAGCATTTT
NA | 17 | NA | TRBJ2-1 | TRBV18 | CASSPPTGTPSYNEQFF | TGTGCCAGCTCACCACCGACCGGGACACCCTCCTACAATGAGCAGTTCTTC
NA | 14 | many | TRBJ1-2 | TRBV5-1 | CASSLEGRGNGYTF | TGCGCCAGCAGCTTGGAAGGGAGGGGTAATGGCTACACCTTC
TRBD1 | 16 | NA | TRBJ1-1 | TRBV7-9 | CASSSTGGGFRTEAFF | TGTGCCAGCAGCTCGACAGGGGGCGGTTTTAGGACTGAAGCTTTCTTT
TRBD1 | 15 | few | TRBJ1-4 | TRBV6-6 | CASRDGQGAHEKLFF | TGTGCCAGCAGAGACGGACAGGGGGCGCATGAAAAACTGTTTTTT
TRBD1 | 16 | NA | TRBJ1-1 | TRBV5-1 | CASSQRGGGGLTEAFF | TGCGCCAGCAGCCAACGTGGAGGGGGCGGTTTGACTGAAGCTTTCTTT
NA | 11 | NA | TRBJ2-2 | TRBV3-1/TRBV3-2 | CASSQRGELFF | TGTGCCAGCAGCCAGAGGGGGGAGCTGTTTTTT
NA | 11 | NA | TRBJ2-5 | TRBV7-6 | CASSLVGTQYF | TGTGCCAGCAGCTTAGTCGGGACCCAGTACTTC
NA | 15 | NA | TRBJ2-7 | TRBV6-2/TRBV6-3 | CASSYEGRQSYEQYF | TGTGCCAGCAGTTACGAGGGTAGGCAAAGCTACGAGCAGTACTTC
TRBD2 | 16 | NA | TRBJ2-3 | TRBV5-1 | CASSLEAGGRRDTQYF | TGCGCCAGCAGCTTGGAAGCCGGCGGGAGGAGGGATACGCAGTATTTT